This TCR beta chain was identified in a study of T cells in Graves' hyperthyroidism and ophthalmopathy. Authors of the study amplified TCR beta CDR3 regions from RNA transcripts. HTBI primers were employed in a first-round RT-PCR of the TCR CDR3. TCRdb re-derived calls from the multiplex PCR reads in MiXCR, one entry per CDR3 protein. The sample has about 640,000 distinct CDR3 sequences, less than 25% seen once. This CDR3 spans 14 amino acids. Trimming took off 5 bases at V and 5 bases at J, with 15 bases between the two ends. Germline values: CDR1 MDHEN, CDR2 SYDVKM. This clonotype was counted a single time. A read error may be the cause here, since a much bigger clone is one base away.

This TCR was sampled from a man aged 30 to 45 with Graves' ophthalmopathy. This chain uses TRBV28 with TRBJ2-5, with a weak D call TRBD2 (6 bases). The sample taken for sequencing was blood. The CDR3 is CASSVMAGLETQYF. The CDR3 DNA is TGTGCCAGCAGTGTGATGGCGGGACTCGAGACCCAGTACTTC.